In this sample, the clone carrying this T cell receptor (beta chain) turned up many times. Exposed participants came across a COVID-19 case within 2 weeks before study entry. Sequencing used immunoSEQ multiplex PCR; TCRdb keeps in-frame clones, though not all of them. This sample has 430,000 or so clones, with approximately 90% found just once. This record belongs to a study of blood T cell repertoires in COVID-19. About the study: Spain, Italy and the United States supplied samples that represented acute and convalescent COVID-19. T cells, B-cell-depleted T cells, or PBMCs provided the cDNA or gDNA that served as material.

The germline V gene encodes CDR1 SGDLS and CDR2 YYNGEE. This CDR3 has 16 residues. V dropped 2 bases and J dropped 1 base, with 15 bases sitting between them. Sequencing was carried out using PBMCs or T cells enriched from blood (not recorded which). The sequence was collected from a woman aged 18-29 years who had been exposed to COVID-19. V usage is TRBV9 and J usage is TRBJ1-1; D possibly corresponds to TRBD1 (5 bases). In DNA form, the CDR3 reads TGTGCCAGCAGCGTCTTCACCGGGACTGGGAACACTGAAGCTTTCTTT. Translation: CASSVFTGTGNTEAFF. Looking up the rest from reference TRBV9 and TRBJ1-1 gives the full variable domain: DSGVTQTPKHLITATGQRVTLRCSPRSGDLSVYWYQQSLDQGLQFLIQYYNGEERAKGNILERFSAQQFPDLHSELNLSSLELGDSALYFCASSVFTGTGNTEAFFGQGTRLTVV.